This T cell receptor beta chain was recorded in a study of blood T cell repertoires in COVID-19. Germline loops: CDR1 MDHEN, CDR2 SYDVKM. V was clipped by 4 bases and J by 7 bases, with 19 bases between them. The CDR3 loop spans 16 amino acids. Measured with immunoSEQ multiplex PCR; TCRdb has only the in-frame clones, and not every one. The data show about 280,000 clones, with approximately 83% seen just once and 13% held by the top ten. The sequence was obtained from a human donor in a cohort sampled during active COVID-19. The chain links TRBV28 to TRBJ1-4; D is unresolved. Sequencing input: peripheral blood. DNA of the CDR3: TGTGCCAGCAGTTCCCCGCGTGCGGCAGCTCGTGAAAAACTGTTTTTT. It translates to CASSSPRAAAREKLFF.